This T cell receptor (beta chain) was sequenced for a study of cytomegalovirus exposure and HLA in healthy donors. Study as a whole: A subsequent analysis reported that the 95 to 150 validation repertoires were produced on the same platform that had also been used for the roughly 700 first-cohort repertoires. Study-level findings and limits: The classifier reportedly diagnosed cytomegalovirus status with high sensitivity and specificity.

This clone was seen once. The antigen is not known. The data were produced by immunoSEQ multiplex PCR, yet TCRdb's version contains in-frame clones alone and is incomplete. The sample yields about 190,000 clones, 86% seen once. Germline-derived CDR1 and CDR2 are SQVTM and ANQGSEA. This CDR3 is built from 13 residues. The V segment lost 5 bases and the J segment 0 bases; nucleotides outside the gene matches: 3. The chain recombines TRBV29-1 with TRBJ1-1; 7 bases fit TRBD1. This sequence was found in a woman aged 18-29 years in good health and CMV-seronegative. The sequenced sample consisted of PBMCs. CDR3 bases: TGCAGCGTTATGGACAGGTTGAACACTGAAGCTTTCTTT. Encoded protein: CSVMDRLNTEAFF.